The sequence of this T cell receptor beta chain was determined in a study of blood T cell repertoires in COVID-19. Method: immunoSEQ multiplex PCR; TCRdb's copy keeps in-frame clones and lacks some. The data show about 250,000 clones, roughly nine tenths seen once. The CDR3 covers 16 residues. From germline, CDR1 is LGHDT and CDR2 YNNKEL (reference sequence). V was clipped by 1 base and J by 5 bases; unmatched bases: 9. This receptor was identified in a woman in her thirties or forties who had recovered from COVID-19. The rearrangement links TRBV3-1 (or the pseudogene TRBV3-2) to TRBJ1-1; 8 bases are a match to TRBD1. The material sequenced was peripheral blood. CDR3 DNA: TGTGCCAGCAGCCAAGTGGCAGGGGGCGCGGGTACTGAAGCTTTCTTT. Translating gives CASSQVAGGAGTEAFF.